The clone carrying this T cell receptor (beta chain) was detected a few times. No antigen is known for it. This specimen comes from a study of T-cell memory formation after mild COVID-19. Study background: Largely donor-specific sequence clusters came from a couple of donors.

Using its own MiXCR run on the 5' RACE reads, TCRdb lists one record per CDR3 protein. The data contain approximately 98,000 distinct CDR3 sequences, 15% to 20% of them singletons. Study results and limitations: Clones contracting across day 15 to 85 had a balanced CD4/CD8 profile; later expanding clones leaned CD4+. Contracting CD4+ clones were located mainly in CM and EM, and CD8+ clones in EMRA.

The germline V gene has CDR1 MNHEY and CDR2 SVGEGT. This CDR3 is 16 amino acids long. Deletions cut 2 bases from V and 3 bases from J, with 14 bases between. The sequence was obtained from a man aged 18 to 29 who had mild COVID-19 (a few samples of this study predate the infection). Cell type and time point are not known. Sequenced sample: PBMCs or a T cell subset sorted from them (not recorded which). The chain links TRBV6-2 or TRBV6-3 to TRBJ1-5; D may be TRBD1 (5 bases). CDR3 residues: CASSYRGRLLNQPQHF. The CDR3 bases are TGTGCCAGCAGTTACAGGGGACGTTTACTCAATCAGCCCCAGCATTTT.